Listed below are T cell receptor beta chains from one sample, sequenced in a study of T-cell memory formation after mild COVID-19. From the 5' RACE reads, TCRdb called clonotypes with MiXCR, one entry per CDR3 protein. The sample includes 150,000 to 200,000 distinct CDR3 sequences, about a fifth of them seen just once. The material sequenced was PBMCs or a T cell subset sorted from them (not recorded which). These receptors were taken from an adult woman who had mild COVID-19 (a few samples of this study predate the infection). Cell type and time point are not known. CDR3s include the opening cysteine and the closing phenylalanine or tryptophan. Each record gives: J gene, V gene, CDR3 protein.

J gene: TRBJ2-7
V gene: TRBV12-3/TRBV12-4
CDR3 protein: CASTPDEQYF

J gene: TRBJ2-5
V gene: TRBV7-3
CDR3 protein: CASSLAGGLQETQYF

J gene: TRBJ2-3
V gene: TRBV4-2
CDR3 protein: CASSQRGAGTTDTQYF

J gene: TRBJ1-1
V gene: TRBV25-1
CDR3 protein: CASSDGHPNTEAFF

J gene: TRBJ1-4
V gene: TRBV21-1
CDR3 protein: CASIEQGDGEKLFF

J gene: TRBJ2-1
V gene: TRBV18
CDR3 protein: CASSPPYLDEQFF

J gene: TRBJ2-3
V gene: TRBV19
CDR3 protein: CASSEWGGDTQYF

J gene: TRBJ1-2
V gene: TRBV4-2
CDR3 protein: CASSQEFAAGTQDDGYTF

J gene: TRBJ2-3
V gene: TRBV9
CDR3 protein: CASSVSGTVTDTQYF

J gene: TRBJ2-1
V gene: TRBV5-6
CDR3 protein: CASSGSRNEQFF

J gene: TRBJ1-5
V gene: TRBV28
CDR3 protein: CASSLRSQAPFSNQPQHF

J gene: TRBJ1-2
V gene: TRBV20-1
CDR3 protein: CSARDFGQGFHGYTF

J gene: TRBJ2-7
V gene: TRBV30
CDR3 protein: CASYLPPKGYEQYF

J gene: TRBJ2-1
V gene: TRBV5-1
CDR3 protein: CASSPLGQQNEQFF

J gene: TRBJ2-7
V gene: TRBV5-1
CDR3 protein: CASSRDREFGYEQYF

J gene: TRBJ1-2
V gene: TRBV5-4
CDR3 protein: CASSWGSNYGYTF

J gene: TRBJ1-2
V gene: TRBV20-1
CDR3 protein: CSAIENYGYTF

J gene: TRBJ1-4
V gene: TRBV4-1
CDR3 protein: CASSQDEDTIEKLFF

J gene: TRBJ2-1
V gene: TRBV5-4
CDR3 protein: CASSLRANEAEQFF

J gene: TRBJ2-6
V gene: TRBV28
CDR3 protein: CASSWGQRRLSGANVLTF

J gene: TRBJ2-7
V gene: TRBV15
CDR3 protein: CATSRDLGGIIYEQYF

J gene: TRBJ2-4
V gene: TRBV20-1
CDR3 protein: CSASWGGIQYF

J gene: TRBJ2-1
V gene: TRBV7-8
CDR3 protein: CASSQGGRNEQFF

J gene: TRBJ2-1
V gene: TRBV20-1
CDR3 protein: CSAGPGKGNEQFF

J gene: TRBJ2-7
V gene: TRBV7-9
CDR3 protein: CASSATGISYEQYF

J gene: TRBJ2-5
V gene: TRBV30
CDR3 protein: CAWSGLGKETQYF

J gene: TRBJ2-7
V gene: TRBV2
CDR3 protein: CASSAQGLAGEDEQYF

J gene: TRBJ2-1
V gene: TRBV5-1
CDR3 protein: CASSLIWREGIVPEQFF

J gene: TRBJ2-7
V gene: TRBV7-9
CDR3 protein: CASSSPAGKKPSYEQYF

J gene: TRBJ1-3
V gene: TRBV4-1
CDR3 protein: CASSQAAGTGTVYAGNTIYF

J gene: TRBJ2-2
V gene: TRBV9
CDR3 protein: CASSARDRNTGELFF

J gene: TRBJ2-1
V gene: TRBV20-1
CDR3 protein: CSASPPGLAGPSSYNEQFF

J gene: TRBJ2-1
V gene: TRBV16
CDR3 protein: CASSQGTSGDNEQFF

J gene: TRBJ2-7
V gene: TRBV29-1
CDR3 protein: CSVEDPPSGSYEQYF

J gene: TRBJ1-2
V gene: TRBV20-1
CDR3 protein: CSARGLDGYTF

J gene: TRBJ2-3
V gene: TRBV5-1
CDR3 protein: CASSLVGTADTQYF

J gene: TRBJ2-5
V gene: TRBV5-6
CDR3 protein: CASRDLLSAEETQYF

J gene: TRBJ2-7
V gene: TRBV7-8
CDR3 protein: CASSLGTIGWGLGDYEQYF

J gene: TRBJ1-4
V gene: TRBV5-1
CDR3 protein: CASSLDTPDEKLFF

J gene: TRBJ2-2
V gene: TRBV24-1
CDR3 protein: CATSWTGLDTGELFF

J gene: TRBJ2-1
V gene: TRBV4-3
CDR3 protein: CASSLSASYNEQFF

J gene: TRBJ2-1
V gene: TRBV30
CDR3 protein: CAWASSYSYNEQFF

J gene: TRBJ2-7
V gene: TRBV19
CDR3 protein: CASSIAPAGSLYEQYF